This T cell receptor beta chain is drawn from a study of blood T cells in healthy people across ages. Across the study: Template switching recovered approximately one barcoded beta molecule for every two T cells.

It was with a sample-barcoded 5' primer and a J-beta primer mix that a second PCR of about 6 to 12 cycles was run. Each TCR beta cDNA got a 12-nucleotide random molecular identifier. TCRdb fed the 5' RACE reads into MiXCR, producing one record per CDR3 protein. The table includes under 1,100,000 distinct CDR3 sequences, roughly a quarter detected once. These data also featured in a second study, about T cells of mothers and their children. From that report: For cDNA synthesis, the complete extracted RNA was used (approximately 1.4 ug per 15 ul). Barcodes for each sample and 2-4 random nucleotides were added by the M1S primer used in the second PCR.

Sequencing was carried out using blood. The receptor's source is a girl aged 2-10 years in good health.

CDR3 nucleotide sequence: TGCGCCAGCAGCCCGCTGGGGCCCGGAGAGACCCAGTACTTC. Its translation: CASSPLGPGETQYF. This rearrangement joins TRBV5-1 to TRBJ2-5; weak D call: TRBD1 (5 bases). CDR3 length: 14 residues. Germline V gives CDR1 SGHRS, CDR2 YFSETQ. Trimming stripped 4 bases from V and 4 bases from J, with 14 bases between.